The 14 T cell receptor beta chains listed next were all sequenced from one sample in a study of blood T cells in healthy people across ages. For the second PCR, which ran for about 7 to 11 cycles, a sample-barcoded 5' primer and a J-beta primer mix were used. TCRdb ran MiXCR on the 5' RACE reads and lists one entry per CDR3 protein. Of 1.5 million to 2 million distinct CDR3 sequences in the sample, less than 50% were seen once. The specimen sequenced was blood. The receptor set was obtained from a woman between 40 and 55 years old in good health.

This clonotype was counted between two and nine times. This sequence joins TRBV4-2 and TRBJ2-7; tentatively, D is TRBD1 (6 bases). Trimming removed 0 bases from V and 3 bases from J, with 18 bases in between. CDR1 is LGHNA and CDR2 is YNFKEQ in the germline V gene. This CDR3 is 17 amino acids long. The CDR3 sequence: CASSQDGGGSPDYEQYF. The CDR3 nucleotides are TGTGCCAGCAGCCAAGATGGTGGGGGCTCCCCAGACTACGAGCAGTACTTC.

The J gene is TRBJ1-2, the V gene TRBV5-5; D gene ambiguous. Trimming left V 4 bases short and J 4 bases short, with 14 bases between. This CDR3 spans 14 amino acids. CDR1 and CDR2 from the germline V gene are SGHKS and YYEKEE (reference sequence). In DNA, the CDR3 is TGTGCCAGCAGCGCTCCGGGAATTCCCTATGGCTACACCTTC. Amino acids: CASSAPGIPYGYTF. Full variable domain (missing parts from reference TRBV5-5 and TRBJ1-2): DAGVTQSPTHLIKTRGQQVTLRCSPISGHKSVSWYQQVLGQGPQFIFQYYEKEERGRGNFPDRFSARQFPNYSSELNVNALLLGDSALYLCASSAPGIPYGYTFGSGTRLTVV.

This clonotype showed up just once. The chain links TRBV14 to TRBJ2-7, with no clear D. The CDR3 consists of 15 residues. Trimming took 1 base from V and 2 from J, leaving 12 bases between them. The germline V gene has CDR1 SGHDN and CDR2 FVKESK. The CDR3 coding sequence is TGTGCCAGCAGCCAAGTAAGGGTTGGGGCCTACGAGCAGTACTTC. Its translation: CASSQVRVGAYEQYF. The complete variable domain, with remaining parts taken from reference TRBV14 and TRBJ2-7, reads EAGVTQFPSHSVIEKGQTVTLRCDPISGHDNLYWYRRVMGKEIKFLLHFVKESKQDESGMPNNRFLAERTGGTYSTLKVQPAELEDSGVYFCASSQVRVGAYEQYFGPGTRLTVT.

This clonotype was detected only once. This chain links TRBV4-2 with TRBJ2-1, with D tentatively TRBD1 (6 bases). The V and J ends lost 4 bases and 5 bases respectively, with 21 bases between them. The CDR3 length is 17 residues. Germline V CDR1 and CDR2: LGHNA, YNFKEQ. CDR3 region: CASSRGGSQGLDNEQFF. The CDR3 nucleotides read TGTGCCAGCAGCCGGGGTGGGAGTCAGGGGTTGGACAATGAGCAGTTCTTC.

The chain uses TRBV4-3 and TRBJ1-2; D ambiguous. The germline gives CDR1 LGHNA, CDR2 YSLEER. With 3 bases removed from V and 4 bases from J, the gap between germline ends came to 15 bases. The CDR3 sequence is 15 residues long. This chain's CDR3 is CASSQGSSGVYGYTF. The CDR3 bases are TGCGCCAGCAGCCAGGGATCCAGCGGGGTCTATGGCTACACCTTC.

J is TRBJ2-7 and V is TRBV4-3; D may be TRBD2 (5 bases). The length of the CDR3 is 14 residues. Germline CDR1 LGHNA, CDR2 YSLEER. Between the trimmed V and J ends, which lost 4 bases and 6 bases, there was a span of 16 bases. DNA of the CDR3: TGCGCCAGCAGCCCTCGGACCTCAGCGGCCGAGCAGTACTTC. Its protein product is CASSPRTSAAEQYF.

Here the CDR3 DNA reads TGTGCCAGCAGAACACAGGGCTACGGGAATCAGCCCCAGCATTTT. This translates into CASRTQGYGNQPQHF. The J gene is TRBJ1-5, the V gene TRBV2, with D possibly TRBD1 on 6 matching bases. CDR1 and CDR2 from the germline V gene are SNHLY and FYNNEI. Trimming stripped 6 bases from V and 4 bases from J, with 16 bases between. The CDR3 is made up of 15 amino acids. Combining the CDR3 with reference TRBV2 and TRBJ1-5 gives the whole variable domain EPEVTQTPSHQVTQMGQEVILRCVPISNHLYFYWYRQILGQKVEFLVSFYNNEISEKSEIFDDQFSVERPDGSNFTLKIRSTKLEDSAMYFCASRTQGYGNQPQHFGDGTRLSIL.

Remarks on this clonotype: This may stem from a read error, because a much larger clone lies one nucleotide away. The J gene is TRBJ2-5, the V gene TRBV7-2, with D uncertain. The CDR3 spans 14 residues. Trimming left V 5 bases short and J 0 bases short, with 10 bases between. Germline loops: CDR1 SGHTA, CDR2 FQGNSA. The CDR3 bases are TGTGCCAGCAGCGTTCGGCCGAACCAAGAGACCCAGTACTTC. Protein: CASSVRPNQETQYF.

The chain carries TRBV28 and TRBJ2-1; 16 nucleotides agree with TRBD2. CDR1 and CDR2 (germline): MDHEN, SYDVKM. There are 20 residues in the CDR3. Unmatched junction bases numbered 16, after V lost 3 bases and J lost 8 bases. In DNA, the CDR3 is TGTGCCAGCAGTTTCTCGTCGGGACTAGCGGGGGGGCGAAAGTTCGATGAGCAGTTCTTC. Residues: CASSFSSGLAGGRKFDEQFF.

The chain uses TRBV10-2 and TRBJ1-6, with D unclear. CDR3 size: 14 residues. Germline V CDR1 and CDR2: WSHSY, SAAADI. V was shortened by 4 bases and J by 7 bases, with 11 bases between the two germline ends. This CDR3 reads CASSVRAENSPLHF. The CDR3 DNA reads as TGCGCCAGCAGTGTGAGAGCAGAGAATTCACCCCTCCACTTT.

The chain employs TRBV11-1 and TRBJ1-1; D possibly corresponds to TRBD1 (6 bases). Looked up from germline, CDR1 is SGHAT and CDR2 is FQDESV (reference sequence). The V and J ends lost 5 bases and 4 bases respectively, with 14 bases between them. The CDR3 extends over 14 amino acids. The chain's CDR3 is CASSVQGDTTEAFF. CDR3 sequence (DNA): TGTGCCAGCAGCGTACAGGGAGATACCACTGAAGCTTTCTTT.

The V gene is TRBV10-3, the J gene TRBJ1-5, with a possible D match to TRBD1 (6 bases). Between the trimmed V and J ends, which lost 4 bases and 2 bases, there was a span of 18 bases. Per germline, CDR1 ENHRY and CDR2 SYGVKD. The length of the CDR3 is 17 residues. This CDR3 reads CAISGGPTGGGNQPQHF. CDR3 sequence (DNA): TGTGCCATCAGTGGGGGGCCGACGGGGGGAGGCAATCAGCCCCAGCATTTT.

The V call is TRBV7-2, the J call TRBJ1-2; 9 nucleotides match TRBD1. V lost 0 bases and J lost 7; bases outside the gene matches: 6. Germline V lookup: CDR1 SGHTA, CDR2 FQGNSA. The CDR3 extends over 15 amino acids. The CDR3 nucleotides are TGTGCCAGCAGCTTAGCCCTGGGACAGGGAGGTGGCTACACCTTC. Translating it yields CASSLALGQGGGYTF.

This clonotype showed up just once. This rearrangement joins TRBV27 to TRBJ2-1, with D perhaps TRBD1 or TRBD2 (5 bases each). There are 16 residues in the CDR3. Germline assignment: CDR1 MNHEY and CDR2 SMNVEV (reference sequence). Trimming stripped 3 bases from V and 5 bases from J, with 17 bases between. This CDR3 reads CASSFLPLRGHNEQFF. DNA for the CDR3: TGTGCCAGCAGTTTCCTACCTTTACGGGGCCACAATGAGCAGTTCTTC.